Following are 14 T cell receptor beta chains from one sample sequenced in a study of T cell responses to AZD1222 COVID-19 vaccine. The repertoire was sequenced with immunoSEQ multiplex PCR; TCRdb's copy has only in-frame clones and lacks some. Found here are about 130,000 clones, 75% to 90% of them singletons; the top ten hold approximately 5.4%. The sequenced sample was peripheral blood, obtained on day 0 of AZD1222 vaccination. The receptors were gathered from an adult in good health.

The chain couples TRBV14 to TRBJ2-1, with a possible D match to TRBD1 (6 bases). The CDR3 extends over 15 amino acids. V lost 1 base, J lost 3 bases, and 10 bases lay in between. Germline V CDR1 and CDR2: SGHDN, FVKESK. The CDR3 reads CASSQVQGFYNEQFF. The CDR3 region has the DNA TGTGCCAGCAGCCAAGTACAGGGTTTCTACAATGAGCAGTTCTTC.

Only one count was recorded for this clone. In nucleotides, the CDR3 is TGTGCCAGTAGTATAGACCTAGGACGTGGACAGACCTATAATTCACCCCTCCACTTT. Translation gives CASSIDLGRGQTYNSPLHF. The genes are TRBV19 and TRBJ1-6; TRBD1 might be the D (6 bases). Trimming stripped 0 bases from V and 2 bases from J, with 17 bases between. This CDR3 has 19 amino acids. Germline CDR1 is LNHDA and CDR2 is SQIVND (reference sequence).

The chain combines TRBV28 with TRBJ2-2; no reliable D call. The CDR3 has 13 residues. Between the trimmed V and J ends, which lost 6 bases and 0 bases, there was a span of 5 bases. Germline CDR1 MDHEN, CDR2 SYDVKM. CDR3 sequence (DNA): TGTGCCAGCAGGCAGGCGAACACCGGGGAGCTGTTTTTT. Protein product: CASRQANTGELFF. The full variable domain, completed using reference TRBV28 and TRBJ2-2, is DVKVTQSSRYLVKRTGEKVFLECVQDMDHENMFWYRQDPGLGLRLIYFSYDVKMKEKGDIPEGYSVSREKKERFSLILESASTNQTSMYLCASRQANTGELFFGEGSRLTVL.

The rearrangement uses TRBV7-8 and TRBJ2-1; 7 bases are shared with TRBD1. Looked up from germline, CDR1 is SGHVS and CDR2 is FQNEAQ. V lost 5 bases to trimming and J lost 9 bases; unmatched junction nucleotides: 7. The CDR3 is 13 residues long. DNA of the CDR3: TGTGCCAGCAGCACAGGGACAGCAGGTGAGCAGTTCTTC. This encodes CASSTGTAGEQFF.

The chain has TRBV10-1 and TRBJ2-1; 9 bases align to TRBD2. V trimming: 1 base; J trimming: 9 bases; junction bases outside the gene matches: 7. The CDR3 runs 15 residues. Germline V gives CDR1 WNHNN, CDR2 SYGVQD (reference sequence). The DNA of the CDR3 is TGCGCCAGCAGTGAGTATCCTAGCGGGATGGTTGAGCAGTTCTTC. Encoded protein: CASSEYPSGMVEQFF.

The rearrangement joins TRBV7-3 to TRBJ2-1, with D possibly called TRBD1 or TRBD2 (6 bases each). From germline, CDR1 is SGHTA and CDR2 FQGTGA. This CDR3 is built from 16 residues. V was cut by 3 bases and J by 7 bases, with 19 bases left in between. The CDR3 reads CASSFSAGSRGNEQFF. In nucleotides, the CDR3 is TGTGCCAGCAGCTTTTCGGCGGGGTCTAGGGGGAATGAGCAGTTCTTC.

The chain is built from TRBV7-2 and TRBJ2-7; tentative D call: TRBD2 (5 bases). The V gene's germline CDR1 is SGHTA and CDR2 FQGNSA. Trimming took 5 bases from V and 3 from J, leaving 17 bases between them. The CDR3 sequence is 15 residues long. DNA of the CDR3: TGTGCCAGCAGCCCAGTGGGAGTCCCTTACTACGAGCAGTACTTC. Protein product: CASSPVGVPYYEQYF. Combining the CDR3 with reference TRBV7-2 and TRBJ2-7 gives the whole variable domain GAGVSQSPSNKVTEKGKDVELRCDPISGHTALYWYRQSLGQGLEFLIYFQGNSAPDKSGLPSDRFSAERTGGSVSTLTIQRTQQEDSAVYLCASSPVGVPYYEQYFGPGTRLTVT.

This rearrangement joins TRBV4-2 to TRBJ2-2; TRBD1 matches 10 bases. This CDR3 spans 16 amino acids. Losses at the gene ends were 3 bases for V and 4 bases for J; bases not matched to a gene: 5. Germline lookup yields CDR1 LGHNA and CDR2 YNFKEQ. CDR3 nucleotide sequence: TGTGCCAGCAGCCAGGACAGGGGGGACGGCACCGGGGAGCTGTTTTTT. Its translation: CASSQDRGDGTGELFF.

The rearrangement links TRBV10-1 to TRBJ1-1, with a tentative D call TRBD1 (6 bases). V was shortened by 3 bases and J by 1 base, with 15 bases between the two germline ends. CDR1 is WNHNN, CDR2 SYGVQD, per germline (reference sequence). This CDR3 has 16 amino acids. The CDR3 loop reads CASSERQGQGNTEAFF. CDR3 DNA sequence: TGCGCCAGCAGTGAACGGCAGGGACAAGGGAACACTGAAGCTTTCTTT.

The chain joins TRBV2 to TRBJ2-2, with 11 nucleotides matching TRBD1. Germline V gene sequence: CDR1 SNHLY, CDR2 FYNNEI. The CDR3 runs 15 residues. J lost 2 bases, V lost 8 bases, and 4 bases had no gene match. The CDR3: CASLGTGGNTGELFF. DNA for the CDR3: TGTGCCAGCCTCGGGACAGGGGGAAACACCGGGGAGCTGTTTTTT.

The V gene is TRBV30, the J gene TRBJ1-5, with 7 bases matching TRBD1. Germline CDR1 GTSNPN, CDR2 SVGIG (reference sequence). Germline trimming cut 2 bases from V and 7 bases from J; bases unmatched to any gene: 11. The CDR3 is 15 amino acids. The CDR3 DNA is TGTGCCTGGAGTACCCGGGGGGTAGGGGGCCAGCCCCAGCATTTT. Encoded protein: CAWSTRGVGGQPQHF.

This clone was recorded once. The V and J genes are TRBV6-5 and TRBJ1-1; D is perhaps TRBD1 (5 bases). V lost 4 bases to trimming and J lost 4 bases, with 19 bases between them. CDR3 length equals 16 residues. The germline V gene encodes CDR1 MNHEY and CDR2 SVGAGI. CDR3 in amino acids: CASSSEGLGKGTEAFF. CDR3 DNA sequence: TGTGCCAGCAGTTCGGAGGGACTGGGAAAGGGCACTGAAGCTTTCTTT.

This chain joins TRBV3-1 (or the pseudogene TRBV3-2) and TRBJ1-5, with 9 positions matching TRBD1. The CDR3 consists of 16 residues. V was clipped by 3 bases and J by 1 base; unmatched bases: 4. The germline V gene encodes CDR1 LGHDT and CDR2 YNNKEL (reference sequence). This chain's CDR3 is CASSHEGTGSNQPQHF. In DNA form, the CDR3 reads TGTGCCAGCAGCCACGAAGGGACAGGGAGCAATCAGCCCCAGCATTTT.

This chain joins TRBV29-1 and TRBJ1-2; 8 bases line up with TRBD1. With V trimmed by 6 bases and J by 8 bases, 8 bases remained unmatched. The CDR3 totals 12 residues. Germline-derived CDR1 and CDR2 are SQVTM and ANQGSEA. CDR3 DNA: TGCAGCGTGGGGACAGGCCTAAGAGGCTACACCTTC. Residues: CSVGTGLRGYTF.